The 19 T cell receptor beta chains listed next were all sequenced from one sample in a study of blood T cell repertoires in COVID-19. Here immunoSEQ multiplex PCR was the method, and the copy in TCRdb shows in-frame clones only, minus some. The sample includes 80,000 or so clones, 80% of them seen just once. The sequenced sample was peripheral blood. The receptors were gathered from a woman in her seventies with acute or convalescent COVID-19.

This chain joins TRBV5-1 and TRBJ2-5, with TRBD2 matching over 10 bases. The V and J ends lost 4 bases and 5 bases, in that order; junction bases with no gene match: 11. From germline, CDR1 is SGHRS and CDR2 YFSETQ. The CDR3 length is 16 residues. The DNA for the CDR3 is TGCGCCAGCAGCCCCCTGGGGCTAGCGGGGGTCGAGACCCAGTACTTC. Its protein is CASSPLGLAGVETQYF.

This clone came up once. The chain links TRBV19 to TRBJ1-2, with 7 bases fitting TRBD1. The CDR3 has 13 amino acids. The V segment lost 8 bases and the J segment 3 bases; nucleotides outside the gene matches: 6. CDR1 LNHDA and CDR2 SQIVND come from the germline V gene (reference sequence). Written as DNA, the CDR3 is TGTGCCAGTTCCAAAACAGGGGACTATGGCTACACCTTC. It yields the protein CASSKTGDYGYTF.

This clone was detected a few times. V usage is TRBV7-3 and J usage is TRBJ2-2, with 8 bases lining up with TRBD2. The V gene end was trimmed by 4 bases and the J gene end by 6 bases; junction bases not matched to a gene: 10. Germline values: CDR1 SGHTA, CDR2 FQGTGA. The CDR3 loop spans 16 amino acids. The DNA for the CDR3 is TGTGCCAGCAGCTCCCCGGGGGGGGATAGAGCCGGGGAGCTGTTTTTT. Its translation: CASSSPGGDRAGELFF.

V is TRBV4-1 and J is TRBJ1-1, with D possibly TRBD1 on 5 matching bases. V was cut by 2 bases and J by 5 bases, with 6 bases left in between. In germline, CDR1 is MGHRA, CDR2 YSYEKL. This CDR3 is 12 amino acids long. CDR3 in amino acids: CASSQRGTEAFF. The CDR3 DNA is TGCGCCAGCAGCCAAAGGGGAACTGAAGCTTTCTTT.

This clone was seen just once. The CDR3 reads CASSFIAGPTYEQYF. CDR3 coding DNA: TGTGCCAGCAGTTTCATAGCGGGACCCACCTACGAGCAGTACTTC. The V gene is TRBV27, the J gene TRBJ2-7, with 8 nucleotides matching TRBD2. This CDR3 contains 15 residues. From germline, CDR1 is MNHEY and CDR2 SMNVEV (reference sequence). The ends lost 3 bases at V and 2 bases at J; junction bases unmatched: 6.

This clone was detected a few times. V gene TRBV19 combines with J gene TRBJ1-2; D perhaps matches TRBD1 (6 bases). The V gene's germline CDR1 is LNHDA and CDR2 SQIVND (reference sequence). V lost 6 bases and J 7 bases, leaving 21 bases between the germline ends. The length of the CDR3 is 15 residues. The chain's CDR3 is CASRSGPGGARGYTF. The CDR3 coding sequence is TGTGCCAGTAGGAGTGGACCGGGGGGGGCGCGTGGCTACACCTTC. The entire variable domain, with the rest obtained from reference TRBV19 and TRBJ1-2, is as follows: DGGITQSPKYLFRKEGQNVTLSCEQNLNHDAMYWYRQDPGQGLRLIYYSQIVNDFQKGDIAEGYSVSREKKESFPLTVTSAQKNPTAFYLCASRSGPGGARGYTFGSGTRLTVV.

The chain employs TRBV2 and TRBJ2-7, with 8 bases lining up with TRBD1. V was pared by 5 bases and J by 3 bases, with 12 bases of the junction left unmatched. The CDR3 sequence is 16 residues long. Per germline, CDR1 SNHLY and CDR2 FYNNEI. The CDR3 nucleotides read TGTGCCAGCAGTCCAATAATAGTAACAGGGGGCTACGAGCAGTACTTC. Protein: CASSPIIVTGGYEQYF.

The genes are TRBV5-1 and TRBJ2-2, with 7 positions matching TRBD1. V lost 8 bases to trimming and J lost 7 bases; unmatched junction nucleotides: 11. The CDR3 loop spans 14 amino acids. Germline CDR1 SGHRS, CDR2 YFSETQ. The CDR3 sequence: CASKGQTFSGELFF. The CDR3, as DNA: TGCGCCAGTAAGGGACAGACTTTCAGCGGGGAGCTGTTTTTT.

The table lists this clone with a count of one. V is TRBV10-3 and J is TRBJ2-7; 10 positions match TRBD1. V gave up 4 bases and J gave up 4 bases; unmatched junction bases: 7. Looked up from germline, CDR1 is ENHRY and CDR2 is SYGVKD. This CDR3 has 15 amino acids. CDR3: CAISGAGQGIYEQYF. The CDR3 DNA reads TGTGCCATCAGTGGGGCGGGACAGGGGATATACGAGCAGTACTTC.

V and J are TRBV11-2 and TRBJ1-1, with no clear D. V lost 4 bases, J lost 8 bases, and 14 bases lay in between. From germline, CDR1 is SGHAT and CDR2 FQNNGV. This CDR3 has 13 residues. CDR3 in amino acids: CASSSPNREEAFF. The CDR3 DNA sequence: TGTGCCAGCAGCTCCCCAAATAGGGAGGAAGCTTTCTTT.

This clone was counted a single time. Here the CDR3 reads CASSQEHTGVANTEAFF. CDR3 DNA sequence: TGCGCCAGCAGCCAAGAGCACACGGGAGTTGCGAACACTGAAGCTTTCTTT. The genes are TRBV4-3 and TRBJ1-1; no clear D gene. Germline V gives CDR1 LGHNA, CDR2 YSLEER. Trimming left V 0 bases short and J 1 base short, with 15 bases between. There are 17 residues in the CDR3.

The chain links TRBV29-1 to TRBJ2-2, with 10 bases that match TRBD2. V shed 7 bases, J shed 4 bases, and the junction held 6 bases outside the gene matches. CDR1 is SQVTM and CDR2 is ANQGSEA in the germline V gene. CDR3 length equals 14 residues. The CDR3: CSAIAGGGTGELFF. For the CDR3, the DNA is TGCAGCGCTATAGCGGGGGGAGGCACCGGGGAGCTGTTTTTT.

The chain has TRBV3-1 (or the pseudogene TRBV3-2) and TRBJ1-2; D uncertain. V was clipped by 3 bases and J by 5 bases, with 13 bases between them. Germline V gene lookup returns CDR1 LGHDT and CDR2 YNNKEL (reference sequence). The CDR3 is made up of 14 amino acids. CDR3 coding DNA: TGTGCCAGCAGCCAGGCGGTCAGCACTTATGGCTACACCTTC. This translates into CASSQAVSTYGYTF.

A note on this clone: Additional DNA sequences in this sample encode the identical CDR3. This chain links TRBV11-3 with TRBJ1-1; no clear D gene. The germline V and J ends were trimmed by 1 base and 4 bases, with 7 bases remaining between them. The CDR3 has 13 amino acids. Germline CDR1 reads SGHNT; CDR2 reads YENEEA. CDR3 loop: CASSLGLTTEAFF. CDR3 bases: TGTGCCAGCAGCTTAGGACTCACCACTGAAGCTTTCTTT.

The chain links TRBV3-1 (or the pseudogene TRBV3-2) to TRBJ1-4; 9 positions agree with TRBD1. The CDR3 length is 16 residues. Germline loops: CDR1 LGHDT, CDR2 YNNKEL (reference sequence). Trimming at V came to 0 bases and at J to 8 bases, leaving 7 bases not matched to a gene. DNA of the CDR3: TGTGCCAGCAGCCAAGATCAGTGGACAGGGGTCGAAAAACTGTTTTTT. Translating it yields CASSQDQWTGVEKLFF.

This chain joins TRBV6-1 and TRBJ2-7, with TRBD1 matching over 9 bases. The CDR3 is made up of 16 amino acids. The V segment lost 4 bases and the J segment 4 bases; nucleotides outside the gene matches: 11. CDR1 and CDR2 from the germline V gene are MNHNS and SASEGT. Here the CDR3 DNA reads TGTGCCAGCAGTGTTCTCTCTGGGACAGGGCATTACGAGCAGTACTTC. It specifies CASSVLSGTGHYEQYF.

The chain carries TRBV5-4 and TRBJ2-5; a possible D gene is TRBD1 (6 bases). From germline, CDR1 is SGHNT and CDR2 YYREEE (reference sequence). V was pared by 4 bases and J by 2 bases, with 12 bases between. This CDR3 has 14 residues. The CDR3 protein is CASSPGQLQETQYF. The CDR3 coding sequence is TGTGCCAGCAGCCCCGGACAGTTACAAGAGACCCAGTACTTC.

This clone was seen once. DNA for the CDR3: TGTGCCAGTATGAGAAACCCGGGACAGTTTAATAATGAGCAGTTCTTC. Translating it yields CASMRNPGQFNNEQFF. The V and J genes are TRBV19 and TRBJ2-1; 7 nucleotides agree with TRBD1. V shed 7 bases and J 7 bases; nucleotides not matched to a gene: 16. CDR1 and CDR2 from the germline V gene are LNHDA and SQIVND (reference sequence). The CDR3 has 16 amino acids.

The chain couples TRBV5-1 to TRBJ1-1, with 7 bases fitting TRBD1. The CDR3 extends over 13 amino acids. V trimming: 0 bases; J trimming: 10 bases; junction bases outside the gene matches: 6. Germline V CDR1 and CDR2: SGHRS, YFSETQ. The CDR3 coding sequence is TGCGCCAGCAGCTTGGGACAGGGAGAACGAGCTTTCTTT. Protein product: CASSLGQGERAFF.